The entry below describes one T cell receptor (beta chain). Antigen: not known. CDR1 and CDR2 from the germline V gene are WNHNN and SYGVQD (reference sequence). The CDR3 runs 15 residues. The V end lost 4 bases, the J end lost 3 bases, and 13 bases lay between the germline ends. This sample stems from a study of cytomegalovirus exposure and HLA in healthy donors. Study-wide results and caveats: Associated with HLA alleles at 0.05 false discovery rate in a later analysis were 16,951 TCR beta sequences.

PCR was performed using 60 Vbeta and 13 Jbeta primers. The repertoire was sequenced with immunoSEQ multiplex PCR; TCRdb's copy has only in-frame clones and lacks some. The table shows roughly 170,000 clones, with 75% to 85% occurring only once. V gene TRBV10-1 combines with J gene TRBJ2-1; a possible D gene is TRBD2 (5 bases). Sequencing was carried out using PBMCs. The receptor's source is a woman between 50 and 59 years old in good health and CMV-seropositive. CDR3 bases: TGCGCCAGCAGTGTCTTGAGGGCCGACTACAATGAGCAGTTCTTC. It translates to CASSVLRADYNEQFF.